These 7 T cell receptor beta chains were all obtained from the same sample, sequenced in a study of blood T cell repertoires in COVID-19. The assay was immunoSEQ multiplex PCR, and TCRdb's table has in-frame clones only and misses some. The data show fewer than 700,000 clones, around 90% seen once. The sequencing sample was made of peripheral blood. The receptors stem from a woman aged 45-59 years with COVID-19, enrolled during active disease.

V is TRBV19 and J is TRBJ1-3; D gene uncertain. The V and J ends lost 5 bases and 8 bases respectively, with 13 bases between them. Germline lookup yields CDR1 LNHDA and CDR2 SQIVND (reference sequence). The CDR3 has 13 residues. CDR3 sequence reads: CASSPSNGDTIYF. The CDR3, as DNA: TGTGCCAGTAGTCCCTCAAACGGTGACACCATATATTTT.

The chain combines TRBV30 with TRBJ2-7; maybe TRBD2 (5 bases). Germline V gives CDR1 GTSNPN, CDR2 SVGIG (reference sequence). V shed 0 bases and J shed 7 bases, with 10 bases lying between them. The CDR3 consists of 12 residues. The CDR3 is CAWSVGLSEQYF. The DNA for the CDR3 is TGTGCCTGGAGTGTTGGACTCTCGGAGCAGTACTTC.

The chain joins TRBV5-4 to TRBJ1-2; maybe TRBD1 (6 bases). V was trimmed by 5 bases and J by 4 bases, leaving 21 bases between them. The CDR3 contains 16 residues. CDR1 is SGHNT and CDR2 is YYREEE in the germline V gene (reference sequence). The CDR3 DNA reads as TGTGCCAGCAGTCCGCCCGGACAGAATGAGATCTATGGCTACACCTTC. It is translated as CASSPPGQNEIYGYTF.

This clone was picked up a small number of times. V usage is TRBV30 and J usage is TRBJ1-2; D ambiguous. Germline CDR1 reads GTSNPN; CDR2 reads SVGIG (reference sequence). The length of the CDR3 is 12 residues. Trimming took off 3 bases at V and 0 bases at J, with 5 bases between the two ends. DNA of the CDR3: TGTGCCTGGAGCCACTCTAACTATGGCTACACCTTC. Translation: CAWSHSNYGYTF. Filled out from reference TRBV30 and TRBJ1-2, the complete variable domain reads SQTIHQWPATLVQPVGSPLSLECTVEGTSNPNLYWYRQAAGRGLQLLFYSVGIGQISSEVPQNLSASRPQDRQFILSSKKLLLSDSGFYLCAWSHSNYGYTFGSGTRLTVV.

This clone has only one observation. V and J are TRBV12-3 or TRBV12-4 and TRBJ1-1; D is uncertain. Between the trimmed V and J ends, which lost 3 bases and 4 bases, there was a span of 6 bases. This CDR3 region has 12 residues. Here the CDR3 DNA reads TGTGCCAGCAGTTTTGAGGCCACTGAAGCTTTCTTT. It specifies CASSFEATEAFF.

DNA of the CDR3: TGTGCCAGCAGCTTAGAGGCGGGCCTCGGGGACACCATATATTTT. As protein: CASSLEAGLGDTIYF. The rearrangement links TRBV11-3 to TRBJ1-3; D gene uncertain. The germline CDR1 and CDR2 sequences are SGHNT and YENEEA. This CDR3 region has 15 residues. Between the trimmed V and J ends, which lost 0 bases and 8 bases, there was a span of 14 bases.

This sequence joins TRBV6-5 and TRBJ1-2, with a tentative D call TRBD1 (5 bases). Germline loops: CDR1 MNHEY, CDR2 SVGAGI. This CDR3 is 14 amino acids long. The germline V and J ends were trimmed by 6 bases and 0 bases, with 11 bases remaining between them. The CDR3 spells CASRTTESNYGYTF. The CDR3 bases are TGTGCCAGCAGGACGACAGAATCTAACTATGGCTACACCTTC.